Described below is a single T cell receptor (beta chain) sequence and its context. Its antigen is currently unknown. The PCR contained 60 Vbeta and 13 Jbeta primers. Profiling relied on immunoSEQ multiplex PCR, and the TCRdb table lists in-frame clones only, not all of them. The sample has about 210,000 clones; approximately 81% are singletons. V lost 3 bases and J lost 5; bases outside the gene matches: 6. CDR1 is SEHNR, CDR2 FQNEAQ, per germline (reference sequence). The CDR3 covers 14 residues. This sample is part of a study of cytomegalovirus exposure and HLA in healthy donors. Whole-study results and caveats: TCR beta V segments were, for the most part, productive about 87% or about 30% of the time in an earlier analysis.

Donors were ostensibly healthy at sampling, although undocumented immune exposures were probable. This chain uses TRBV7-9 with TRBJ2-7, with 8 nucleotides matching TRBD1. This receptor was taken from a man aged 30 to 39 in good health and CMV-seronegative. The sample was PBMCs. The CDR3 bases are TGTGCCAGCAGCTTCCGACAGGGGCTCAACGAGCAGTACTTC. Translation gives CASSFRQGLNEQYF. Complete variable domain (other parts from reference TRBV7-9 and TRBJ2-7): DTGVSQNPRHKITKRGQNVTFRCDPISEHNRLYWYRQTLGQGPEFLTYFQNEAQLEKSRLLSDRFSAERPKGSFSTLEIQRTEQGDSAMYLCASSFRQGLNEQYFGPGTRLTVT.